The 6 T cell receptor beta chains in this list originate from one sample, sequenced in a study of T cells in Graves' hyperthyroidism and ophthalmopathy. Researchers took RNA transcripts and amplified the TCR beta CDR3 regions from them. The TCR CDR3 first-round RT-PCR relied on the HTBI primer set. TCRdb ran MiXCR on the multiplex PCR reads and lists one entry per CDR3 protein. The sample shows some 360,000 distinct CDR3 sequences, approximately 15% of them seen only once. Material for sequencing was blood. Receptors originate from a woman in her sixties or seventies with Graves' hyperthyroidism.

This clonotype was seen repeatedly, ten times or more. The chain carries TRBV5-1 and TRBJ1-1; possible D gene TRBD1, 6 bases. This CDR3 region has 14 residues. V lost 0 bases to trimming and J lost 5 bases, with 11 bases between them. In germline, CDR1 is SGHRS, CDR2 YFSETQ. In DNA form, the CDR3 reads TGCGCCAGCAGCTTGGTGGGGGGACAAACTGAAGCTTTCTTT. Translated, it gives CASSLVGGQTEAFF.

This clonotype has a count of ten or more. This chain uses TRBV12-5 with TRBJ2-1, with 14 bases fitting TRBD2. Trimming removed 2 bases from V and 5 bases from J; junction bases left unmatched: 8. Germline CDR1 and CDR2: LGHNT and FRNRAP. CDR3 length: 18 residues. CDR3 DNA: TGTGCTAGTGGTTTGCCAGGGACTAGCGGGAGTAAGGACAATGAGCAGTTCTTC. Protein sequence: CASGLPGTSGSKDNEQFF.

About this clonotype: A much larger clone lies a single base off, so this may be a read error. This chain uses TRBV3-1 with TRBJ2-7, with TRBD2 matching over 10 bases. Germline CDR1 LGHDT, CDR2 YNNKEL (reference sequence). The CDR3 length is 16 residues. Trimming at V came to 0 bases and at J to 7 bases, leaving 9 bases not matched to a gene. CDR3: CASSQDPLAGAHEQYF. Here the CDR3 DNA reads TGTGCCAGCAGCCAAGATCCGCTAGCGGGAGCCCATGAGCAGTACTTC.

In this sample, this clonotype turned up a few times. The chain couples TRBV4-2 to TRBJ2-2, with unresolved D. CDR1 and CDR2 (germline): LGHNA, YNFKEQ. With 0 bases removed from V and 6 bases from J, the gap between germline ends came to 11 bases. The CDR3 has 15 amino acids. As DNA, the CDR3 is TGTGCCAGCAGCCAAGATCTGCCCGGGTCCGGGGAGCTGTTTTTT. Its protein product is CASSQDLPGSGELFF.

This clonotype was observed at least ten times. V and J are TRBV18 and TRBJ1-2, with 8 positions matching TRBD1. CDR3 length: 16 amino acids. Looked up from germline, CDR1 is KGHSH and CDR2 is LQKENI. J gave up 4 bases and V 3 bases, and 10 bases lay outside the gene matches. The CDR3 bases are TGTGCCAGCTCACCGACCCAGACAGGGGATACCTATGGCTACACCTTC. Its protein product is CASSPTQTGDTYGYTF.

This clonotype was seen many times. This sequence joins TRBV7-9 and TRBJ1-3, with D possibly being TRBD1 (6 bases). The V end was cut by 5 bases, the J end by 2 bases, with 19 bases between. Per germline, CDR1 SEHNR and CDR2 FQNEAQ (reference sequence). The CDR3 runs to 17 residues. The DNA of the CDR3 is TGTGCCAGCAGCCCCAGGACAGTATTCGGGGCTGGAAACACCATATATTTT. It specifies CASSPRTVFGAGNTIYF.